This record looks at one TCR beta chain sequence and its context. It lacks a known antigen. No base quality information exists; no much larger clone differs at one position. These data originate in a study of T cells after posttransplantation cyclophosphamide (TCRdb year 2016). With respect to the entire study: The study tracked T cell repertoire reconstitution by TRB sequencing after myeloablative bone marrow transplantation using posttransplantation cyclophosphamide as GVHD prophylaxis. In 3 patients, TRB sequencing was also performed on up to about 3 more blood samples taken 2 to 5.2 years after transplant, and in a handful of patients, pretransplant blood was also TRB-sequenced. Because TRA and TRB clonality were tightly correlated in 8 or 9 samples, subsequent TCR analyses were focused on TRB only. Blood from all 35 or so PTCy patients who had 1-year posttransplant specimens underwent TRB sequencing. Public TRB sequences were checked against a database of over 3,000 sequences associated with responses to pathogens, tumor antigens, self-antigens and alloantigens. Antigen receptor sequencing covered samples from approximately 38 PTCy-treated patients and around 16 of their related bone marrow donors.

Genomic DNA was used for TRB sequencing, which was performed with the immunoSEQ assay at survey resolution or with the hsTCRB kit. As for the authors' bioinformatics: Initial read processing used immunoSEQ software, and repertoire analyses used the LymphoSeq R package. Clonality was calculated as 1 minus normalized Shannon entropy, and the Gini coefficient was also calculated for each TRB dataset. To infer phenotypes in unsorted samples, TRB sequences from sorted subsets of the recipient or donor were mapped onto unsorted samples from the same recipient. TCRdb mirrors the immuneACCESS table, restricted to in-frame sequences. Some clones are absent from its copies; in checked studies, under half trace to an unresolved V gene, and the reason for the others is unknown. From that table come the V and J calls and clone size; the DNA was used to work out D and trimming. The sample table records roughly 30,000 clones; roughly 89% of these occur just once. The leading ten clones occupy just under 15% of the sample.

Via the germline V gene, CDR1 is SGHAT and CDR2 FQNNGV. The germline V and J ends show losses of 4 bases and 1 base respectively, and no gene match explains 4 bases of the junction. Taken from cysteine to phenylalanine, the CDR3 has 14 residues. Just CDR3 DNA is preserved here, 42 bases in frame from base 1. The PTCy-treated patients were enrolled in a prospective multi-institutional clinical trial. Peripheral blood and bone marrow mononuclear cells were isolated by Ficoll-Hypaque density centrifugation and cryopreserved. The paper's findings and limits, for the study overall: The TRB repertoires of T cells infiltrating skin or the GI tract showed only limited overlap with the TRB repertoires found in blood. Across 45 or so patients, recipient CMV seropositivity and CMV reactivation were highly associated with TRB clonality; PTCy diversity was similar to CNI/methotrexate controls. At 1-2 months, donor-recipient similarity was low but rose over the first year, and the later blood repertoires were often dominated by donor CD8+ memory clones.

This chain is built from TRBV11-2 and TRBJ2-7, and 7 junction bases match TRBD1. The sample was PBMCs. This clonotype was obtained from a woman aged 40 to 55 with a blood cancer, CMV-positive, and with a related stem cell donor. The CDR3 reads CASSSGQKSYEQYF. Read as DNA, the sequence is TGTGCCAGCAGCTCGGGACAGAAGTCCTACGAGCAGTACTTC.